The 15 T cell receptor beta chains given below trace back to one sample, sequenced in a study of identical twins. MiXCR, applied by TCRdb to the 5' RACE reads, yields one record per CDR3 protein. The table lists nearly 900,000 distinct CDR3 sequences, about 12% of them singletons. In addition, the sample was reused for a study of yellow fever vaccine responses in identical twins.

Input material: PBMCs. These receptors were collected from a woman between 18 and 30 years old in good health.

The chain is built from TRBV3-1 and TRBJ2-1; no clear D. CDR3 length: 17 amino acids. CDR1 is LGHDT, CDR2 YNNKEL, per germline (reference sequence). The ends were cut back, 3 bases at V and 0 bases at J, with 15 bases in the middle. CDR3 sequence: CASSQALTPSSYNEQFF. CDR3 bases: TGTGCCAGCAGCCAGGCTCTTACCCCCAGCTCCTACAATGAGCAGTTCTTC.

This clonotype was observed a few times. The chain joins TRBV3-1 to TRBJ1-3; 9 bases map to TRBD1. The CDR3 totals 16 residues. The ends lost 1 base at V and 2 bases at J; junction bases unmatched: 3. Germline CDR1 LGHDT, CDR2 YNNKEL (reference sequence). CDR3 protein: CASSQGRTGAGNTIYF. Written as DNA, the CDR3 is TGTGCCAGCAGCCAAGGACGGACAGGGGCTGGAAACACCATATATTTT.

This clonotype showed up many times. The chain combines TRBV20-1 with TRBJ1-4, with TRBD1 as a possible D gene (6 bases). The germline V gene encodes CDR1 DFQATT and CDR2 SNEGSKA (reference sequence). V lost 6 bases, J lost 3 bases, and 11 bases lay in between. The CDR3 is 13 amino acids. In DNA form, the CDR3 reads TGCAGTGCAGAAGGGGGGGCTAATGAAAAACTGTTTTTT. Translating gives CSAEGGANEKLFF.

This clonotype was seen only a few times. The V call is TRBV29-1, the J call TRBJ2-5; D remains ambiguous. The CDR3 is made up of 12 amino acids. Germline CDR1 SQVTM, CDR2 ANQGSEA. Trimming removed 4 bases at V and 5 bases at J, with 11 bases between. CDR3 coding DNA: TGCAGCGTTGTTATCGTCTTTGAGACCCAGTACTTC. This gives the protein CSVVIVFETQYF.

The rearrangement links TRBV5-1 to TRBJ2-3; possible D gene TRBD1, 6 bases. Trimming removed 4 bases from V and 6 bases from J, with 21 bases in between. Per the germline V gene, CDR1 is SGHRS and CDR2 is YFSETQ. This CDR3 has 16 residues. The CDR3 sequence is CASSPRTIGTLDTQYF. CDR3 DNA sequence: TGCGCCAGCAGCCCCAGGACGATAGGGACACTGGATACGCAGTATTTT.

The chain has TRBV5-5 and TRBJ2-2; perhaps D is TRBD1 or TRBD2 (7 bases each). The V end lost 5 bases, the J end lost 0 bases, and 14 bases lay between the germline ends. This CDR3 contains 16 residues. The V gene's germline CDR1 is SGHKS and CDR2 YYEKEE (reference sequence). DNA for the CDR3: TGTGCCAGCAGTGGGGGGGGACAGTCGAACACCGGGGAGCTGTTTTTT. Its translation: CASSGGGQSNTGELFF.

This clonotype showed up just a few times. This chain links TRBV7-6 with TRBJ2-5; 8 positions agree with TRBD1. With V trimmed by 5 bases and J by 5 bases, 10 bases remained unmatched. CDR1 is SGHVS, CDR2 FNYEAQ, per germline. The CDR3 totals 15 residues. The CDR3 reads CASSDTRGDRETQYF. The DNA for the CDR3 is TGTGCCAGCAGCGACACAAGGGGGGACAGGGAGACCCAGTACTTC.

This clonotype was seen at least ten times. The J gene is TRBJ2-1, the V gene TRBV4-1; no reliable D call. Trimming removed 2 bases from V and 5 bases from J, with 7 bases in between. The germline V gene encodes CDR1 MGHRA and CDR2 YSYEKL. The CDR3 contains 13 residues. The CDR3 is CASSQTNDNEQFF. Written as DNA, the CDR3 is TGCGCCAGCAGCCAAACCAACGACAATGAGCAGTTCTTC.

In this sample, this clonotype turned up once. The chain couples TRBV24-1 to TRBJ2-7; 8 nucleotides align to TRBD1. CDR1 and CDR2 (germline): KGHDR, SFDVKD. Trimming removed 4 bases from V and 0 bases from J; junction bases left unmatched: 10. The CDR3 spans 17 residues. This chain's CDR3 is CATSEGQGTGSSYEQYF. The CDR3 region has the DNA TGTGCCACCAGTGAGGGACAAGGGACAGGAAGCTCCTACGAGCAGTACTTC.

The chain has TRBV5-1 and TRBJ2-7; maybe TRBD1 (6 bases). V lost 4 bases, J lost 0 bases, and 11 bases lay in between. Germline V gene sequence: CDR1 SGHRS, CDR2 YFSETQ. The length of the CDR3 is 14 residues. The CDR3, as DNA: TGCGCCAGCAGCGCGGACAGAAGCTCCTACGAGCAGTACTTC. It encodes CASSADRSSYEQYF.

The genes are TRBV20-1 and TRBJ2-3; 7 bases match TRBD2. This CDR3 is built from 14 residues. The V gene end was trimmed by 1 base and the J gene end by 4 bases; junction bases not matched to a gene: 5. The germline gives CDR1 DFQATT, CDR2 SNEGSKA (reference sequence). The CDR3, as DNA: TGCAGTGCTAGAGTCGGGAGCGGGGCAGATACGCAGTATTTT. As protein: CSARVGSGADTQYF.

This clonotype was observed a handful of times. The J gene is TRBJ2-7, the V gene TRBV7-9, with 7 bases aligning to TRBD1. There are 13 residues in the CDR3. Germline-derived CDR1 and CDR2 are SEHNR and FQNEAQ (reference sequence). The J segment lost 6 bases and the V segment lost 2 bases, leaving 4 bases of the junction unmatched. Written as DNA, the CDR3 is TGTGCCAGCAGCTTAACAGGGGACCGCGAGCAGTACGTC. Its translation is CASSLTGDREQYV.

The chain couples TRBV20-1 to TRBJ2-2, with 8 bases matching TRBD2. V shed 0 bases and J 1 base; nucleotides not matched to a gene: 7. The CDR3 is made up of 17 amino acids. The germline V gene has CDR1 DFQATT and CDR2 SNEGSKA (reference sequence). CDR3 sequence (DNA): TGCAGTGCTAGAGATGTACTAGCGGAGATGAACACCGGGGAGCTGTTTTTT. This sequence encodes CSARDVLAEMNTGELFF.

This chain connects TRBV7-2 to TRBJ2-5; 7 nucleotides line up with TRBD1. V trimming: 0 bases; J trimming: 9 bases; junction bases outside the gene matches: 10. The CDR3 has 15 residues. Germline V gene data show CDR1 as SGHTA and CDR2 as FQGNSA. CDR3 sequence reads: CASSLAWGQLGSQYF. The CDR3 DNA reads as TGTGCCAGCAGCTTAGCGTGGGGACAGCTTGGGTCCCAGTACTTC.

Comments on this clonotype: This CDR3 fails to terminate in the conserved phenylalanine or tryptophan, so it likely reflects a read error. V and J are TRBV4-1 and TRBJ2-5, with D perhaps matching TRBD1 (5 bases). V dropped 2 bases and J dropped 5 bases, with 9 bases sitting between them. The CDR3 consists of 13 residues. The V gene's germline CDR1 is MGHRA and CDR2 YSYEKL. CDR3 nucleotide sequence: TGCGCCAGCAGCCAACAGGGTGCCGAGACCCAGTACTTA. Amino acids: CASSQQGAETQYL.